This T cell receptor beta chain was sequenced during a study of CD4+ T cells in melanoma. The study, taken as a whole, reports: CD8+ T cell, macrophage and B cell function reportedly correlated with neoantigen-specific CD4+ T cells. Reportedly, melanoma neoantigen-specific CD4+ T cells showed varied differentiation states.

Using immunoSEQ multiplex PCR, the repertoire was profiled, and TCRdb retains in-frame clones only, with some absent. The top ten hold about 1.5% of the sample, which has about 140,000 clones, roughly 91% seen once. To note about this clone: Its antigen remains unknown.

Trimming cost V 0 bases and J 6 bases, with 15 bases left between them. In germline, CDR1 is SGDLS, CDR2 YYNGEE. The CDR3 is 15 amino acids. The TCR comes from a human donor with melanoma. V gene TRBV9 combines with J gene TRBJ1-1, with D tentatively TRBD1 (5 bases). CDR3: CASSVVAWGGAEAFF. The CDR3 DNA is TGTGCCAGCAGCGTAGTAGCTTGGGGGGGGGCTGAAGCTTTCTTT.